The clone carrying this TCR beta chain came up many times. Its antigen is still unknown. The data belong to a study of neurological immune-mediated disorders. Whole-study findings and limits: The expanded clones of different subjects shared no CDR3 amino acid sequences (suggesting private repertoires in all groups).

There are 15 residues in the CDR3. V was clipped by 5 bases and J by 6 bases; unmatched bases: 14. Germline lookup yields CDR1 DFQATT and CDR2 SNEGSKA (reference sequence). It was by 5'RACE with 10-nucleotide random UMIs that the cDNA was made. From 15-18 subjects, every sequencing run obtained over 190 million TCR-beta sequences. TCRdb re-called the 5' RACE reads with MiXCR, one entry per CDR3 protein. The data show 55,000 to 65,000 distinct CDR3 sequences, less than 4% seen once. This TCR was recovered from a woman aged 50 to 60 with multiple sclerosis. The sample was PBMCs. The chain uses TRBV20-1 and TRBJ2-7, with 9 bases identical to TRBD2. DNA of the CDR3: TGCAGTGCTTTCCCCCTGGCGGGAGGGGTCTCCGAGCAGTACTTC. This sequence encodes CSAFPLAGGVSEQYF.